This T cell receptor beta chain is from a study of fetal regulatory T cell absence and autoimmunity. Study overall: Without clinical diabetes, IPEX patients showed exocrine pancreas autoimmunity.

General study results and limits: Some top pancreas TCR clones were over 95-fold enriched versus cord blood.

Libraries were prepared by immunoSEQ multiplex PCR; TCRdb keeps only in-frame clonotypes and omits some of them. The sample lists 85,000 to 100,000 clones, about two thirds seen once, with 1.5% to 2.5% in the top ten. This clone was detected a few times. As yet, its antigen is unknown. The sample was pancreas tissue. The TCR comes from a male donor with IPEX syndrome.

The CDR3 loop is CAISGQGETEAFF. CDR3 DNA sequence: TGTGCCATCAGTGGACAGGGGGAAACTGAAGCTTTCTTT. The J gene is TRBJ1-1, the V gene TRBV10-3, with 9 bases identical to TRBD1. This CDR3 spans 13 amino acids. Germline CDR1 is ENHRY and CDR2 is SYGVKD. The ends lost 4 bases at V and 5 bases at J; junction bases unmatched: 2.